This paragraph covers one T cell receptor beta chain sequence. This table comes from immunoSEQ multiplex PCR, and its TCRdb copy is limited to in-frame clones, with some not included. This table has 200,000 or so clones, roughly 87% appearing once. Everyone who took part was roughly 18 to 89 years old, and they came from some 23 US areas. In assigning cohorts, the study relied on participant-reported clinical history. The data are from a study of blood T cell repertoires in COVID-19. Study information: PBMCs, B-cell-depleted T cells, or T cells were the source of the cDNA or gDNA that made up the material.

From germline, CDR1 is SGHDT and CDR2 YYEEEE. The CDR3 runs to 17 residues. After removal of 4 bases from V and 3 bases from J, the junction contained 5 bases not matched to a gene. The specimen sequenced was PBMCs or T cells enriched from blood (not recorded which). The chain joins TRBV5-6 to TRBJ2-3; 16 bases map to TRBD2. The receptor's source is a woman in her forties with acute COVID-19. The CDR3 nucleotides read TGTGCCAGCAGCCCGGGACTAGCGGGAGGGATGACAGATACGCAGTATTTT. It yields the protein CASSPGLAGGMTDTQYF.